These 9 T cell receptor beta chains came from one sample sequenced in a study of blood T cell repertoires in COVID-19. Method: immunoSEQ multiplex PCR; TCRdb's copy keeps in-frame clones and lacks some. The sample lists about 260,000 clones; 88% were seen once. Sequenced: peripheral blood. These receptors were taken from a man aged 60 to 69 who had recovered from COVID-19.

The rearrangement uses TRBV4-2 and TRBJ2-5, with 8 bases matching TRBD2. Losses at the gene ends were 3 bases for V and 5 bases for J; bases not matched to a gene: 14. The CDR3 has 17 residues. Looked up from germline, CDR1 is LGHNA and CDR2 is YNFKEQ. The CDR3 sequence is CASSQTPLAVGGETQYF. As DNA, the CDR3 is TGTGCCAGCAGCCAGACTCCACTAGCGGTGGGGGGCGAGACCCAGTACTTC.

The CDR3 DNA reads TGTGCCTGGAGTGTGCCGACAGGGGGGATAGACACCATATATTTT. Translated, it gives CAWSVPTGGIDTIYF. The chain links TRBV30 to TRBJ1-3, with 9 nucleotides matching TRBD1. The CDR3 runs 15 residues. V shed 0 bases and J 8 bases; nucleotides not matched to a gene: 8. Germline CDR1 and CDR2: GTSNPN and SVGIG (reference sequence).

This rearrangement joins TRBV7-2 to TRBJ2-3; TRBD1 agrees at 7 bases. The CDR3 has 15 residues. Germline assignment: CDR1 SGHTA and CDR2 FQGNSA. V was pared by 4 bases and J by 4 bases, with 8 bases of the junction left unmatched. CDR3 nucleotide sequence: TGTGCCAGCAGCTCTAACAGACAGGGTCCAGATACGCAGTATTTT. Protein product: CASSSNRQGPDTQYF.

V and J are TRBV29-1 and TRBJ1-3; D gene uncertain. V gave up 4 bases and J gave up 0 bases, with 16 bases separating them. The CDR3 covers 16 residues. Germline-derived CDR1 and CDR2 are SQVTM and ANQGSEA. The CDR3 is CSVVFTSLSSGNTIYF. In nucleotides, the CDR3 is TGCAGCGTTGTATTTACTTCCTTAAGCTCTGGAAACACCATATATTTT.

The V call is TRBV6-5, the J call TRBJ2-7; no definite D call. Trimming pared 0 bases from V and 0 bases from J, leaving 12 bases between. The CDR3 is 16 residues long. The germline CDR1 and CDR2 sequences are MNHEY and SVGAGI. DNA of the CDR3: TGTGCCAGCAGTTACTCCACAGCCTCCTTCTCCTACGAGCAGTACTTC. Translated, it gives CASSYSTASFSYEQYF.

The chain has TRBV5-1 and TRBJ1-3; 8 nucleotides line up with TRBD1. Germline lookup yields CDR1 SGHRS and CDR2 YFSETQ. The CDR3 covers 16 residues. V lost 0 bases, J lost 9 bases, and 11 bases stayed unmatched. DNA for the CDR3: TGCGCCAGCAGCTTGGGTCAGGGGGCTGTTGGCGGCACCATATATTTT. This encodes CASSLGQGAVGGTIYF.

V is TRBV11-3 and J is TRBJ2-2, with TRBD1 as a possible D gene (5 bases). Trimming removed 2 bases at V and 0 bases at J, with 7 bases between. CDR1 is SGHNT and CDR2 is YENEEA in the germline V gene. CDR3 length: 15 amino acids. The CDR3 region has the DNA TGTGCCAGCAGCTTACTGGGGCCGAACACCGGGGAGCTGTTTTTT. Its protein product is CASSLLGPNTGELFF.

This clone showed up just once. CDR3 nucleotides: TGTGCCAGCAGCTTAGTCACAGGATGGAACACCGGGGAGCTGTTTTTT. As protein: CASSLVTGWNTGELFF. The chain has TRBV11-3 and TRBJ2-2, with D perhaps TRBD1 (5 bases). The CDR3 extends over 16 amino acids. Germline CDR1 SGHNT, CDR2 YENEEA. V was clipped by 1 base and J by 1 base, with 10 bases between them.

The V call is TRBV25-1, the J call TRBJ1-4; a possible D gene is TRBD1 (6 bases). The CDR3 extends over 13 amino acids. CDR1 is MGHDK and CDR2 is SYGVNS in the germline V gene. V was trimmed by 7 bases and J by 3 bases, leaving 9 bases between them. The CDR3 DNA reads TGTGCCAGCAAGGGGGGGGCTAATGAAAAACTGTTTTTT. This codes for CASKGGANEKLFF.